Listed below are T cell receptor beta chains from one sample, sequenced in a study of cytomegalovirus exposure and HLA in healthy donors. Repertoires were generated with immunoSEQ multiplex PCR, while TCRdb's copy carries only in-frame clones and drops some. This table holds 200,000 to 250,000 clones, 87% found once. Sequencing input: PBMCs. All receptors derive from a man aged 18 to 29 in good health and CMV-seronegative. The CDR3 runs from the conserved cysteine through the conserved F or W. D genes are given only for firm matches. The size entry is marked missing in some rows and otherwise reads once, few, many or a size class.

D gene | J gene | V gene | clone size | CDR3 DNA | CDR3 protein
TRBD2 | TRBJ2-1 | TRBV4-3 | - | TGCGCCAGCAGCCAAATTTGGACTAGCGGGAGAAGGGTGGATGAGCAGTTCTTC | CASSQIWTSGRRVDEQFF
- | TRBJ2-7 | TRBV6-5 | - | TGTGCCAGCACCGAGTTAGGAGGGCAACCCGAGCAGTACTTC | CASTELGGQPEQYF
- | TRBJ1-3 | TRBV6-6 | - | TGTGCCAGCACCCTAGTGGGAAACACCATATATTTT | CASTLVGNTIYF
- | TRBJ2-5 | TRBV7-2 | once | TGTGCCAGCAGCTTAATCTCCCCTCCGCGAGAGACCCAGTACTTC | CASSLISPPRETQYF
TRBD2 | TRBJ2-1 | TRBV28 | - | TGTGCCAGCAGTGAATTAGCGGGAGGGCCAGGAAATGAGCAGTTCTTC | CASSELAGGPGNEQFF
TRBD2 | TRBJ2-1 | TRBV9 | - | TGTGCCAGCAGCCACAGCGGGGGGTCCCCCTACAATGAGCAGTTCTTC | CASSHSGGSPYNEQFF
- | TRBJ1-5 | TRBV5-5 | - | TGTGCCAGCAGCCGTGACAGTAACAATCAGCCCCAGCATTTT | CASSRDSNNQPQHF
- | TRBJ1-1 | TRBV7-9 | few | TGTGCCAGCAGCGCCCGGGGTACTGAAGCTTTCTTT | CASSARGTEAFF
- | TRBJ2-1 | TRBV27 | - | TGTGCCAGCAGTTTATTTGTACAGGCGGGGAATGAGCAGTTCTTC | CASSLFVQAGNEQFF
- | TRBJ2-7 | TRBV28 | - | TGTGCCAGCAGTTGGGTCAGAAGTGGAGCCACTTACGAGCAGTACTTC | CASSWVRSGATYEQYF
- | TRBJ2-7 | TRBV20-1 | - | TGCAGTGCTCTTCTAGCCTACGAGCAGTACTTC | CSALLAYEQYF
- | TRBJ2-6 | TRBV30 | once | TGTGCCTGGAGGACTGGCTCTGGGGCCAACGTCCTGACTTTC | CAWRTGSGANVLTF
TRBD2 | TRBJ2-2 | TRBV7-3 | once | TGTGCCAGCAGCTTAATAGCGGGAACCGGGGAGCTGTTTTTT | CASSLIAGTGELFF
TRBD1 | TRBJ2-2 | TRBV27 | - | TGTGCCAGCAGTTTTCAGGGGGCCGGGGAGCTGTTTTTT | CASSFQGAGELFF
- | TRBJ2-7 | TRBV5-4 | - | TGTGCCAGCAGCTTAACTAGCATAAGCTCCTACGAGCAGTACTTC | CASSLTSISSYEQYF
- | TRBJ2-5 | TRBV5-1 | once | TGCGCCAGCAGCTTGGGCAGCCAAGAGACCCAGTACTTC | CASSLGSQETQYF
- | TRBJ2-7 | TRBV18 | - | TGTGCCAGCTCACCTGGCGGGTCCTACGAGCAGTACTTC | CASSPGGSYEQYF
- | TRBJ1-1 | TRBV9 | - | TGTGCCAGCAGCTTTAGAGGCAGGGACACTGAAGCTTTCTTT | CASSFRGRDTEAFF
- | TRBJ1-1 | TRBV4-3 | - | TGCGCCAGCAGCCAAGATGTTTCGGGAACTGAAGCTTTCTTT | CASSQDVSGTEAFF
- | TRBJ2-1 | TRBV7-9 | - | TGTGCCAGCAGCTTAAGTACGAGGGCCGGAGAGCAGTTCTTC | CASSLSTRAGEQFF
TRBD1 | TRBJ1-2 | TRBV10-3 | - | TGTGCCATCGGTAACTCAGGGGGTGCTACGGATGGCTACACCTTC | CAIGNSGGATDGYTF
- | TRBJ1-1 | TRBV2 | - | TGTGCCAGCAGGACGGCGGGGGAAGCTTTCTTT | CASRTAGEAFF
TRBD1 | TRBJ2-3 | TRBV5-1 | - | TGCGCCAGCAGCTTGGGGACAGGGCATAGAGATACGCAGTATTTT | CASSLGTGHRDTQYF
- | TRBJ1-1 | TRBV28 | - | TGTGCCAGCAGTTATTTTCAGGGGAACACTGAAGCTTTCTTT | CASSYFQGNTEAFF
- | TRBJ2-1 | TRBV4-3 | - | TGCGCCAGCAGCCAAGTTAATCCGGGAAGCTCCTACAATGAGCAGTTCTTC | CASSQVNPGSSYNEQFF
- | TRBJ2-1 | TRBV2 | - | TGTGCCAGCAAGACGTATTGGGGACTGAACAATGAGCAGTTCTTC | CASKTYWGLNNEQFF
- | TRBJ1-1 | TRBV20-1 | few | TGCAGCCTCCTTGAAGCTTTCTTT | CSLLEAFF
TRBD2 | TRBJ2-4 | TRBV6-6 | - | TGTGCCAGCAGTTCGTTCTTTCCGGGAGGCATTCAGTACTTC | CASSSFFPGGIQYF
TRBD1 | TRBJ2-1 | TRBV2 | - | TGTGCCAGCACCGACAGGGGGGAGCAGTTCTTC | CASTDRGEQFF
- | TRBJ2-1 | TRBV4-2 | few | TGTGCCAGCAGCCAAGTTGATAGTCGCAATGAGCAGTTCTTC | CASSQVDSRNEQFF
- | TRBJ2-7 | TRBV18 | - | TGTGCCAGTCGAATTAGGGGGACCTCCTACGAGCAGTACTTC | CASRIRGTSYEQYF
TRBD1 | TRBJ1-2 | TRBV2 | - | TGTGCCAGCAGTGAAGCGGGGACAGGGGCTTCTAACTATGGCTACACCTTC | CASSEAGTGASNYGYTF
TRBD1 | TRBJ1-2 | TRBV29-1 | - | TGCAGCGTGAGACAGGGGCGCTATGGCTACACCTTC | CSVRQGRYGYTF
TRBD1 | TRBJ1-1 | TRBV30 | - | TGTGCCTACACAGGGGTTGACACTGAAGCTTTCTTT | CAYTGVDTEAFF
- | TRBJ2-7 | TRBV10-1 | few | TGCGCCAACTGGGCTATGGCGCTCGAGCAGTACTTC | CANWAMALEQYF
TRBD2 | TRBJ2-2 | TRBV19 | - | TGTGCCAGTAGCTGGGGGCTAGCGGGGGCCGGGGAGCTGTTTTTT | CASSWGLAGAGELFF
- | TRBJ2-7 | TRBV5-6 | - | TGTGCCAGCAGGGGGCGGGGCGCCTACGAGCAGTACTTC | CASRGRGAYEQYF
- | TRBJ1-2 | TRBV2 | - | TGTGCCAGCAGTGAAGACTTCCAGGGAAGTTGGAATGGCTACACCTTC | CASSEDFQGSWNGYTF
- | TRBJ1-2 | TRBV30 | - | TGTGCCTGGGAGGGGAACAGGGTTAACTATGGCTACACCTTC | CAWEGNRVNYGYTF
- | TRBJ2-7 | TRBV29-1 | few | TGCAGCGTGGGGCTGGACAACTCCTACGAGCAGTACTTC | CSVGLDNSYEQYF
TRBD1 | TRBJ2-2 | TRBV28 | - | TGTGCCAGCAGTTTTGGCAGGGGGTTAACCGGGGAGCTGTTTTTT | CASSFGRGLTGELFF